The rows below give T cell receptor beta chains drawn from one sample of a study of Graves' ophthalmopathy and Graves' hyperthyroidism. Using its own MiXCR run on the multiplex PCR reads, TCRdb lists one record per CDR3 protein. The sample has a few hundred thousand distinct CDR3 sequences, approximately 35% seen once. The source material was peripheral blood or thyroid tissue (not recorded which). The origin of the receptors is an adult man with Graves' hyperthyroidism. Each CDR3 is given with its conserved first and last residue. A D gene is named only where the DNA matches it firmly. Clone size is stated in some rows and not others, as once, few, many or a class when expanded.

V gene	J gene	D gene	clone size	CDR3 protein	CDR3 DNA
TRBV29-1	TRBJ2-5	TRBD2	few	CSVEDPGGGVVVGGETQYF	TGCAGCGTTGAAGATCCCGGCGGGGGGGTCGTGGTGGGTGGGGAGACCCAGTACTTC
TRBV7-8	TRBJ1-5	NA	many	CASSLGGGGYSNQPQHF	TGTGCCAGCAGCTTAGGGGGGGGGGGCTATAGCAATCAGCCCCAGCATTTT
TRBV2	TRBJ2-7	NA	NA	CASSTSYNEQYF	TGTGCCAGCTCCACGTCCTACAATGAGCAGTACTTC
TRBV12-3/TRBV12-4	TRBJ2-5	NA	many	CASSPGSYQETQYF	TGTGCCAGCAGCCCTGGATCGTACCAAGAGACCCAGTACTTC
TRBV12-3/TRBV12-4	TRBJ2-5	TRBD2	NA	CASSPGLAGTHQETQYF	TGTGCCAGCAGTCCAGGACTAGCGGGAACTCACCAAGAGACCCAGTACTTC
TRBV6-2/TRBV6-3	TRBJ1-2	TRBD1	once	CASSYSGGQGSYGYTF	TGTGCCAGCAGTTACTCAGGGGGACAGGGTTCCTATGGCTACACCTTC
TRBV14	TRBJ2-7	NA	many	CASSQDQGNYEQYF	TGTGCCAGCAGCCAAGACCAGGGGAACTACGAGCAGTACTTC
TRBV6-6	TRBJ1-1	NA	many	CASSHVQGVANTEAFF	TGTGCCAGCAGCCACGTGCAGGGCGTGGCGAACACTGAAGCTTTCTTT
TRBV2	TRBJ1-2	NA	many	CASSVVGYTF	TGTGCCAGCAGTGTTGTAGGCTACACCTTC
TRBV5-8	TRBJ2-5	NA	many	CASSQQVQETQYF	TGTGCCAGCAGCCAGCAAGTCCAAGAGACCCAGTACTTC
TRBV5-8	TRBJ2-7	NA	NA	CASSRRWTANSYEQYF	TGTGCCAGCAGCCGCCGTTGGACAGCAAATAGCTACGAGCAGTACTTC
TRBV7-2	TRBJ2-4	NA	NA	CASSSFGKRVNIQYF	TGTGCCAGCAGCTCCTTCGGGAAAAGGGTAAACATTCAGTACTTC
TRBV28	TRBJ2-5	TRBD2	NA	CASSSPAGGLETQYF	TGTGCCAGCAGTTCCCCGGCGGGGGGTCTCGAGACCCAGTACTTC
TRBV4-1	TRBJ1-3	NA	NA	CASSQTDSGNTIYF	TGCGCCAGCAGCCAAACAGACTCTGGAAACACCATATATTTT
TRBV5-1	TRBJ1-4	NA	NA	CASSLASANEKLFF	TGCGCCAGCAGCTTGGCCTCGGCTAATGAAAAACTGTTTTTT
TRBV24-1	TRBJ2-1	NA	NA	CATSDKGYEQFF	TGTGCCACCAGTGATAAGGGCTATGAGCAGTTCTTC
TRBV20-1	TRBJ2-3	NA	NA	CSARGAELGIPDTQYF	TGCAGTGCTAGAGGGGCGGAACTAGGCATCCCAGATACGCAGTATTTT
TRBV7-2	TRBJ2-5	NA	few	CASSFGYGETQYF	TGTGCCAGCAGCTTTGGGTACGGGGAGACCCAGTACTTC
TRBV5-6	TRBJ1-4	TRBD1	many	CASSWAPGQGDEKLFF	TGTGCCAGCAGCTGGGCTCCTGGACAGGGTGATGAAAAACTGTTTTTT
TRBV29-1	TRBJ2-6	NA	few	CSVDRRGPSGANVLTF	TGCAGCGTTGATAGAAGGGGACCCTCTGGGGCCAACGTCCTGACTTTC
TRBV24-1	TRBJ2-2	NA	NA	CATSDSFGGPATGELFF	TGTGCCACCAGTGATTCTTTCGGGGGCCCGGCCACCGGGGAGCTGTTTTTT
TRBV19	TRBJ1-1	TRBD1	many	CASNQGAWAEAFF	TGTGCCAGTAATCAGGGGGCTTGGGCTGAAGCTTTCTTT